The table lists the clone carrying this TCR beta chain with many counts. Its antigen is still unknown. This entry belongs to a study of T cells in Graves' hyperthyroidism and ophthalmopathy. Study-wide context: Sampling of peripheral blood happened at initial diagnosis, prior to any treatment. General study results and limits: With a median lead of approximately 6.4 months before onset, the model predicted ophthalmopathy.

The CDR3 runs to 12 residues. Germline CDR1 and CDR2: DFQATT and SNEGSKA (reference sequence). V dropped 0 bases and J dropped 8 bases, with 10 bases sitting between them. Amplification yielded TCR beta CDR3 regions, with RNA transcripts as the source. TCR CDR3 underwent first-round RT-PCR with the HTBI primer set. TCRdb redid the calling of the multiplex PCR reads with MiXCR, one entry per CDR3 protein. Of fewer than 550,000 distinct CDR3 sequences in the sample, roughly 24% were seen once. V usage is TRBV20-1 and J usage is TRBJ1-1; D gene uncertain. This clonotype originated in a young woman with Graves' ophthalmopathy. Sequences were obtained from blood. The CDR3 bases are TGCAGTGCTAGAGATGGATGGGCAGAAGCTTTCTTT. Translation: CSARDGWAEAFF.